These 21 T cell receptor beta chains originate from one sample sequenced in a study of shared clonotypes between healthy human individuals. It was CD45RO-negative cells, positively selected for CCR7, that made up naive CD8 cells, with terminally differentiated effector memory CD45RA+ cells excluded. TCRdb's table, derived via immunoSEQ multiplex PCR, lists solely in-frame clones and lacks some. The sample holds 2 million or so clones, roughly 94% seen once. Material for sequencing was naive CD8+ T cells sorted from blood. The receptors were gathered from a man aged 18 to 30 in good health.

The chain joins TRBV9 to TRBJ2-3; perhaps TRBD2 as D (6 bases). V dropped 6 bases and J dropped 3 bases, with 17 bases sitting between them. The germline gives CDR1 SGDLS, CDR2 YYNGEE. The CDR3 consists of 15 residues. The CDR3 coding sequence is TGTGCCAGCAACTTCGCGGGAAGCCGGACAGATACGCAGTATTTT. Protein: CASNFAGSRTDTQYF.

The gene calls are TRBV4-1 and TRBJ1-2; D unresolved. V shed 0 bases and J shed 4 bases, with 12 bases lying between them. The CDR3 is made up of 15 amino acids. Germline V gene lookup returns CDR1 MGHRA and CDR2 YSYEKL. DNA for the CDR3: TGCGCCAGCAGCCAAGATCCCCAGGAGGTCTATGGCTACACCTTC. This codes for CASSQDPQEVYGYTF.

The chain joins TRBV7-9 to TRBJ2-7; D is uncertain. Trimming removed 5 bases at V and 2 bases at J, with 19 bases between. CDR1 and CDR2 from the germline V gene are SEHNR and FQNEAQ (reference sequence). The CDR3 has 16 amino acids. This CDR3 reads CASSPVLGAVTYEQYF. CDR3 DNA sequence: TGTGCCAGCAGCCCCGTTTTGGGTGCCGTTACCTACGAGCAGTACTTC.

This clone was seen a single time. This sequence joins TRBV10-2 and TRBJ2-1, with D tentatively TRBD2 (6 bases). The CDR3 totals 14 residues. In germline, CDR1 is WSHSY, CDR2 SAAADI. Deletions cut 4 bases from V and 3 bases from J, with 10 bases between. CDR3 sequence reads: CASSADYFYNEQFF. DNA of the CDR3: TGCGCCAGCAGTGCGGACTACTTCTACAATGAGCAGTTCTTC.

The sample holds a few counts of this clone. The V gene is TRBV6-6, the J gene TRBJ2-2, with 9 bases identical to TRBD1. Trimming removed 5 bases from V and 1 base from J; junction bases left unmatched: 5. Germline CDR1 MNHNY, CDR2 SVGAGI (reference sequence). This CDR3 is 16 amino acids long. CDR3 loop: CASSPTGQGNTGELFF. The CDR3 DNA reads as TGTGCCAGCAGTCCGACGGGACAGGGGAACACCGGGGAGCTGTTTTTT.

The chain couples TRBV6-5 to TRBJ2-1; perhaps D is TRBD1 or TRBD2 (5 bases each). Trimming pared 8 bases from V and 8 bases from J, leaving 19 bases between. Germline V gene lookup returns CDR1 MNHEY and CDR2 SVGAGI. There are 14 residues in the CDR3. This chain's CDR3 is CASGSGTEGDEQFF. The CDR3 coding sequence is TGTGCCAGCGGTTCCGGGACCGAAGGAGATGAGCAGTTCTTC.

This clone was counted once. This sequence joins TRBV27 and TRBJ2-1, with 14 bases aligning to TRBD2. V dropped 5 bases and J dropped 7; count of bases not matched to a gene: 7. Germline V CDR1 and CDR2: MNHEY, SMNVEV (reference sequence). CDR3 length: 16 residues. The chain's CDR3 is CASSPGTSGRGNEQFF. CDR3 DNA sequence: TGTGCCAGCAGTCCCGGGACTAGCGGGAGAGGGAATGAGCAGTTCTTC.

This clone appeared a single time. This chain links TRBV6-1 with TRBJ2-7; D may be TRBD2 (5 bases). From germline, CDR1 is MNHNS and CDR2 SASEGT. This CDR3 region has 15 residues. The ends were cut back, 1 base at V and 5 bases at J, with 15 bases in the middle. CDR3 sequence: CASSEVLFRRDEQYF. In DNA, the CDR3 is TGTGCCAGCAGTGAAGTTTTGTTTCGGCGGGACGAGCAGTACTTC.

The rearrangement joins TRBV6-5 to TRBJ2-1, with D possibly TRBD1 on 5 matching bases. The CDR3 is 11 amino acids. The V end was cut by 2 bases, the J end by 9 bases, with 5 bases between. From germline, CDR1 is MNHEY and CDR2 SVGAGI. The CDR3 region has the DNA TGTGCCAGCAGTTACGGGGCTGAGCAGTTCTTC. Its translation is CASSYGAEQFF.

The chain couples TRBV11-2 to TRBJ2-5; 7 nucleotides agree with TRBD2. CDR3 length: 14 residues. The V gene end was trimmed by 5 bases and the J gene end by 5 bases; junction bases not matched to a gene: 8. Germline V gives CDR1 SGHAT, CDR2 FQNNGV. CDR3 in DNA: TGTGCCAGCAGCCCTGGGGGGGAGTTTGAGACCCAGTACTTC. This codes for CASSPGGEFETQYF.

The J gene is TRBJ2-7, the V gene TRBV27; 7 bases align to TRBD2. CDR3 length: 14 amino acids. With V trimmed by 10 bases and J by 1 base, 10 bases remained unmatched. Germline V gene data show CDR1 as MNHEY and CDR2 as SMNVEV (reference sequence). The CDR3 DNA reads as TGTGCCACCCATCCAAGCGGGGAGTCCTACGAGCAGTACTTC. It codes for CATHPSGESYEQYF.

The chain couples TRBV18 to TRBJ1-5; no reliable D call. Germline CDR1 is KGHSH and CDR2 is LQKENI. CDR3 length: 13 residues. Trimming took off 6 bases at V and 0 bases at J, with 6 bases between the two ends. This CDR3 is CASSQDSNQPQHF. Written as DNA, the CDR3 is TGTGCCAGCTCCCAGGATAGCAATCAGCCCCAGCATTTT.

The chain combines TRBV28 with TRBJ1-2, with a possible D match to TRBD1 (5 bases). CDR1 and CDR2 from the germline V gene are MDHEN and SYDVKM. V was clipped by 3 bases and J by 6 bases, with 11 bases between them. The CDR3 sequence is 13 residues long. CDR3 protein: CASSFRVADGYTF. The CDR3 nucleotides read TGTGCCAGCAGTTTCAGGGTAGCTGATGGCTACACCTTC.

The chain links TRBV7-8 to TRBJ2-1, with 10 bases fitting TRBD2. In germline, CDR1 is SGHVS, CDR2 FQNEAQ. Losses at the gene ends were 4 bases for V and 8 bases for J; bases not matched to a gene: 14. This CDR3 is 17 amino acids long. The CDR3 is CASSSWREREGDDEQFF. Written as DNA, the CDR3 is TGTGCCAGCAGCTCCTGGAGGGAGCGGGAGGGCGATGATGAGCAGTTCTTC.

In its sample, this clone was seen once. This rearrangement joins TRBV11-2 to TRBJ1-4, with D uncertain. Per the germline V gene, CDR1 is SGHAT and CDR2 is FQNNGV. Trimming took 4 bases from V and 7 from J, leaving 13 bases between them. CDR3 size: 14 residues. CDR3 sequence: CASSSPGEGEKLFF. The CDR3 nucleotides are TGTGCCAGCAGCTCCCCCGGAGAGGGTGAAAAACTGTTTTTT.

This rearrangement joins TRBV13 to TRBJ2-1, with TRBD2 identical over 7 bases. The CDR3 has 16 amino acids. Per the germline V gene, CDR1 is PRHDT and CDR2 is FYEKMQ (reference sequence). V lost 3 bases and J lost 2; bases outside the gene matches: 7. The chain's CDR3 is CASSFGTTWPYNEQFF. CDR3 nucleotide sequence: TGTGCCAGCAGCTTCGGGACTACCTGGCCCTACAATGAGCAGTTCTTC.

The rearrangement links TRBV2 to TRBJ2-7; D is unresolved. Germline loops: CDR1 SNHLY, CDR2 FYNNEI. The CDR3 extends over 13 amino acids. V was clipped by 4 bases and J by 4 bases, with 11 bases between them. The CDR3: CASSGGRAYEQYF. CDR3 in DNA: TGTGCCAGCAGTGGAGGCCGGGCGTACGAGCAGTACTTC.

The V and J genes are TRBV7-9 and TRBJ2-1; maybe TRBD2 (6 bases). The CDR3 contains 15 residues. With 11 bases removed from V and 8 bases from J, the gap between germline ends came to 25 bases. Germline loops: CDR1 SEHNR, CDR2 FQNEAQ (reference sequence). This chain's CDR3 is CAAWEWASESYEQFF. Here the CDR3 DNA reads TGTGCCGCCTGGGAATGGGCTAGCGAGTCGTATGAGCAGTTCTTC. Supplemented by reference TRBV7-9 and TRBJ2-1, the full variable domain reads DTGVSQNPRHKITKRGQNVTFRCDPISEHNRLYWYRQTLGQGPEFLTYFQNEAQLEKSRLLSDRFSAERPKGSFSTLEIQRTEQGDSAMYLCAAWEWASESYEQFFGPGTRLTVL.

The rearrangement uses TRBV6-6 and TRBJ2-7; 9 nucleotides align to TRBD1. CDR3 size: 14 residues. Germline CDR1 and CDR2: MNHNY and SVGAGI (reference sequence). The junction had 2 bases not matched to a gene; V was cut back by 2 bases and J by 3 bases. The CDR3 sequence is CASSYQGQGYEQYF. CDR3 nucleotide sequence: TGTGCCAGCAGTTACCAGGGACAGGGCTACGAGCAGTACTTC.

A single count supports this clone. CDR3 nucleotides: TGTGCCAGCAGCGCAGTAGAGACTCTAGCCTACGAGCAGTACTTC. Translation gives CASSAVETLAYEQYF. The chain is built from TRBV11-2 and TRBJ2-7; no firm D call. V was cut by 5 bases and J by 2 bases, with 16 bases left in between. CDR1 SGHAT and CDR2 FQNNGV come from the germline V gene. The CDR3 loop spans 15 amino acids.

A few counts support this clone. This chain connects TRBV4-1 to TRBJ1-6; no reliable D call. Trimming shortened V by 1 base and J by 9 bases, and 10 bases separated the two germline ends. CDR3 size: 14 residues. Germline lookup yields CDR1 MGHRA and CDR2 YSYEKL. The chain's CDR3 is CASSQVGEGSPLHF. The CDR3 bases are TGCGCCAGCAGCCAAGTGGGAGAGGGTTCACCCCTCCACTTT.